The clone carrying this T cell receptor beta chain came up a few times. The target antigen is unknown. The data stem from a study of cytomegalovirus exposure and HLA in healthy donors. Whole-study findings and limits: Some TCR beta chains (about 170 of them) were listed as cytomegalovirus-associated.

Germline CDR1 SGHTA, CDR2 FQGNSA. V dropped 5 bases and J dropped 0; count of bases not matched to a gene: 3. The CDR3 has 15 residues. The PCR used 60 Vbeta and 13 Jbeta primers. Sequencing was performed with immunoSEQ multiplex PCR; in TCRdb, only in-frame clones are kept and a portion is missing. The data contain about 120,000 clones, 80% of them singletons. These donors counted as nominally healthy when sampled, but unrecorded immune exposures were likely. The receptor was isolated from a female donor in good health and CMV-seropositive. The sequencing sample was made of PBMCs. The chain recombines TRBV7-2 with TRBJ2-7, with 11 bases that match TRBD2. CDR3 coding DNA: TGTGCCAGCAGCACGACTAGCGGGGTCTCCTACGAGCAGTACTTC. It translates to CASSTTSGVSYEQYF.